The 32 T cell receptor beta chains below were found in one sample sequenced in a study of human T cells and chemical hapten exposure (dated by TCRdb to the early 2020s). The meaning of the sample's time point label: patch test 3, about 24 weeks after DPC sensitization. This sample's treatment or condition label indicates: therapeutic diphenylcyclopropenone sensitization with weekly scalp DPC. Library generation was performed with RACE. The reads were generated on a NextSeq 500. Through fastp at Q25 and MiXCR, TCRdb rebuilt clones from the public reads, retaining in-frame beta chains. Duplicate CDR3 protein sequences are folded into a single record with the most common DNA and genes. The sample includes 150,000 to 200,000 distinct CDR3 sequences, with around a quarter observed a single time. Together, the top ten hold roughly 2.4% of the sample. Source: whole blood, taken in connection with sensitization to the hapten diphenylcyclopropenone (DPC). The source of these receptors is a woman in her thirties or forties with alopecia areata. Some clones in this sample may be carry-over from other donors' samples.

This clonotype has a handful of counts. V is TRBV4-3 and J is TRBJ2-5, with 11 nucleotides matching TRBD2. The CDR3 length is 16 residues. Germline lookup yields CDR1 LGHNA and CDR2 YSLEER. The J segment lost 4 bases and the V segment lost 2 bases, leaving 6 bases of the junction unmatched. DNA for the CDR3: TGCGCCAGCAGCCAAATCACCGGACTAGCGGGAGAGACCCAGTACTTC. Amino acid sequence: CASSQITGLAGETQYF.

The genes are TRBV9 and TRBJ1-6; TRBD1 aligns across 7 bases. Trimming cost V 8 bases and J 8 bases; bases outside gene matches: 10. Looked up from germline, CDR1 is SGDLS and CDR2 is YYNGEE. This CDR3 is 14 amino acids long. This CDR3 reads CASSGTQGDSPLHF. The CDR3 DNA is TGTGCCAGTTCGGGGACTCAGGGGGATTCACCCCTCCACTTT. The full variable domain, its missing parts supplied by reference TRBV9 and TRBJ1-6, is DSGVTQTPKHLITATGQRVTLRCSPRSGDLSVYWYQQSLDQGLQFLIQYYNGEERAKGNILERFSAQQFPDLHSELNLSSLELGDSALYFCASSGTQGDSPLHFGNGTRLTVT.

This clonotype was seen more than once but under ten times. In DNA, the CDR3 is TGCAGTGCTCCCCACTCGCGGGGAGTTTCACCCCTCCACTTT. This encodes CSAPHSRGVSPLHF. The genes are TRBV20-1 and TRBJ1-6; D remains ambiguous. The CDR3 has 14 residues. Between the trimmed V and J ends, which lost 5 bases and 9 bases, there was a span of 17 bases. CDR1 and CDR2 from the germline V gene are DFQATT and SNEGSKA (reference sequence).

This clonotype was observed a few times. This rearrangement joins TRBV28 to TRBJ2-7; D perhaps matches TRBD1 (6 bases). The germline V and J ends were trimmed by 6 bases and 0 bases, with 21 bases remaining between them. The CDR3 covers 17 residues. Germline CDR1 MDHEN, CDR2 SYDVKM. The CDR3 bases are TGTGCCAGCAGCGTGGGGGCAGGCCGATTTAGCTCCTACGAGCAGTACTTC. The encoded protein is CASSVGAGRFSSYEQYF.

This chain uses TRBV5-5 with TRBJ1-2; TRBD1 is a possible D gene (5 bases). This CDR3 spans 13 amino acids. Per germline, CDR1 SGHKS and CDR2 YYEKEE (reference sequence). The V gene lost 2 bases and the J gene lost 6 bases, with 11 bases spanning the gap. CDR3 sequence: CASSFGRGDGYTF. The CDR3 DNA sequence: TGTGCCAGCAGCTTTGGTCGAGGGGATGGCTACACCTTC.

DNA of the CDR3: TGTGCCAGCAGTGTCGGGACAGTCTATCCAGATACGCAGTATTTT. It specifies CASSVGTVYPDTQYF. The J gene is TRBJ2-3, the V gene TRBV25-1; 7 positions agree with TRBD1. The germline V gene has CDR1 MGHDK and CDR2 SYGVNS. The junction had 8 bases not matched to a gene; V was cut back by 4 bases and J by 4 bases. The CDR3 spans 15 residues.

This clonotype came up a few times. The chain is built from TRBV3-1 and TRBJ2-3; D call uncertain. The CDR3 extends over 15 amino acids. Germline CDR1 LGHDT, CDR2 YNNKEL (reference sequence). V lost 4 bases and J 2 bases, leaving 13 bases between the germline ends. The CDR3 sequence: CASSRLLHHTDTQYF. CDR3 sequence (DNA): TGTGCCAGCAGCCGCCTACTCCATCACACAGATACGCAGTATTTT.

This clonotype was seen only a few times. The chain employs TRBV6-5 and TRBJ2-7; D call uncertain. Trimming stripped 7 bases from V and 1 base from J, with 14 bases between. From germline, CDR1 is MNHEY and CDR2 SVGAGI. The CDR3 is 14 residues long. The DNA of the CDR3 is TGTGCCAGCAAGATAGGTGGGCAATCCTACGAGCAGTACTTC. This gives the protein CASKIGGQSYEQYF.

The chain combines TRBV12-3 or TRBV12-4 with TRBJ1-2; no clear D. CDR3 length: 14 residues. Trimming took off 4 bases at V and 8 bases at J, with 17 bases between the two ends. The CDR3 DNA reads TGTGCCAGCAGTTCAAGTTCCCCGGGAAGCGGCTACACCTTC. Amino acid sequence: CASSSSSPGSGYTF.

This rearrangement joins TRBV6-5 to TRBJ1-4; perhaps TRBD1 as D (6 bases). CDR3 length equals 14 residues. Trimming took 8 bases from V and 3 from J, leaving 13 bases between them. Per the germline V gene, CDR1 is MNHEY and CDR2 is SVGAGI. The CDR3 DNA is TGTGCCAGCGGGGGGGCCGGCGCTAATGAAAAACTGTTTTTT. Amino acid sequence: CASGGAGANEKLFF.

The V gene is TRBV29-1, the J gene TRBJ1-3; no reliable D call. The CDR3 is made up of 12 amino acids. Germline loops: CDR1 SQVTM, CDR2 ANQGSEA. V was shortened by 3 bases and J by 2 bases, with 5 bases between the two germline ends. The CDR3, as DNA: TGCAGCGTTGAGACCACTGGAAACACCATATATTTT. Translating it yields CSVETTGNTIYF.

This clonotype was counted only a few times. CDR3 DNA sequence: TGCGCCAGCAAAGGAGGGCTAGCGACCGGGGAGCTGTTTTTT. Its translation is CASKGGLATGELFF. The rearrangement joins TRBV5-1 to TRBJ2-2; D may be TRBD2 (6 bases). The CDR3 covers 14 residues. Trimming left V 6 bases short and J 5 bases short, with 14 bases between. Germline loops: CDR1 SGHRS, CDR2 YFSETQ.

This clonotype came up a few times. The V and J genes are TRBV9 and TRBJ2-2, with D maybe TRBD2 (5 bases). This CDR3 is built from 16 residues. Germline CDR1 SGDLS, CDR2 YYNGEE. Trimming stripped 0 bases from V and 5 bases from J, with 14 bases between. The CDR3 nucleotides read TGTGCCAGCAGCGTAGCGGGGTCTTCGTATACCGGGGAGCTGTTTTTT. Protein sequence: CASSVAGSSYTGELFF.

Only a few counts were recorded for this clonotype. The gene calls are TRBV6-5 and TRBJ2-3, with TRBD2 matching 9 bases. There are 15 residues in the CDR3. V shed 6 bases and J 6 bases; nucleotides not matched to a gene: 10. Per the germline V gene, CDR1 is MNHEY and CDR2 is SVGAGI. Written as DNA, the CDR3 is TGTGCCAGCAGACCCCCGGCGGGAGGGGCCGATACGCAGTATTTT. This sequence encodes CASRPPAGGADTQYF.

This clonotype showed up just a few times. J is TRBJ1-3 and V is TRBV20-1; D gene ambiguous. CDR3 length: 15 residues. Germline V CDR1 and CDR2: DFQATT, SNEGSKA (reference sequence). Trimming pared 0 bases from V and 2 bases from J, leaving 11 bases between. The DNA of the CDR3 is TGCAGTGCTAGAGATGTAGCCGGAACTGGAAACACCATATATTTT. It is translated as CSARDVAGTGNTIYF.

The chain joins TRBV7-9 to TRBJ2-1; no clear D. The CDR3 has 13 amino acids. V gave up 1 base and J gave up 11 bases, with 12 bases separating them. Per germline, CDR1 SEHNR and CDR2 FQNEAQ (reference sequence). The CDR3 is CASSLGHLNQQFF. The CDR3 DNA sequence: TGTGCCAGCAGCTTAGGTCACCTTAACCAGCAGTTCTTC.

In its sample, this clonotype was seen a few times. J is TRBJ1-1 and V is TRBV29-1; D remains ambiguous. The CDR3 runs 13 residues. V lost 6 bases, J lost 0 bases, and 11 bases lay in between. The germline CDR1 and CDR2 sequences are SQVTM and ANQGSEA. CDR3 region: CSVTRFMNTEAFF. The DNA for the CDR3 is TGCAGCGTCACCCGGTTCATGAACACTGAAGCTTTCTTT. Complete variable domain (other parts from reference TRBV29-1 and TRBJ1-1): SAVISQKPSRDICQRGTSLTIQCQVDSQVTMMFWYRQQPGQSLTLIATANQGSEATYESGFVIDKFPISRPNLTFSTLTVSNMSPEDSSIYLCSVTRFMNTEAFFGQGTRLTVV.

The chain is built from TRBV4-2 and TRBJ1-4, with D perhaps matching TRBD1 (6 bases). Deletions cut 8 bases from V and 8 bases from J, with 18 bases between. Germline CDR1 is LGHNA and CDR2 is YNFKEQ. This CDR3 is 14 amino acids long. CDR3 DNA sequence: TGTGCCAGCGGCTCTCAGGGGCTGGGGGAAAAACTGTTTTTT. As protein: CASGSQGLGEKLFF.

This chain links TRBV12-3 or TRBV12-4 with TRBJ1-4; D is undetermined. The CDR3 spans 13 residues. V lost 4 bases to trimming and J lost 8 bases, with 11 bases between them. The CDR3 sequence: CASSSNRGEKLFF. The CDR3 nucleotides are TGTGCCAGCAGTTCAAACCGTGGCGAAAAACTGTTTTTT.

This clonotype was seen a few times. This chain uses TRBV6-2 or TRBV6-3 with TRBJ1-2; no clear D gene. The V end was cut by 7 bases, the J end by 7 bases, with 16 bases between. The germline V gene has CDR1 MNHEY and CDR2 SVGEGT. This CDR3 comprises 13 residues. CDR3: CASTQPVVGGYTF. In DNA, the CDR3 is TGTGCCAGCACGCAGCCAGTGGTCGGTGGCTACACCTTC.

The table lists this clonotype with a few counts. V and J are TRBV7-2 and TRBJ2-3, with D maybe TRBD2 (5 bases). CDR3 size: 14 residues. Per the germline V gene, CDR1 is SGHTA and CDR2 is FQGNSA. Trimming removed 0 bases at V and 5 bases at J, with 9 bases between. CDR3 residues: CASSLAGVIDTQYF. CDR3 in DNA: TGTGCCAGCAGCTTAGCGGGAGTCATAGATACGCAGTATTTT.

Ten or more counts support this clonotype. The chain combines TRBV7-9 with TRBJ1-2; a possible D gene is TRBD1 (5 bases). The CDR3 sequence is 14 residues long. Germline V gene lookup returns CDR1 SEHNR and CDR2 FQNEAQ (reference sequence). V was trimmed by 5 bases and J by 6 bases, leaving 16 bases between them. CDR3 sequence: CASSPQPGRNGYTF. For the CDR3, the DNA is TGTGCCAGCAGCCCTCAGCCAGGGCGGAATGGCTACACCTTC.

The rearrangement links TRBV4-1 to TRBJ1-2; D perhaps matches TRBD1 (5 bases). The germline CDR1 and CDR2 sequences are MGHRA and YSYEKL. The CDR3 runs to 14 residues. The V and J ends lost 0 bases and 6 bases respectively, with 11 bases between them. CDR3 sequence: CASSQDIRVDGYTF. Here the CDR3 DNA reads TGCGCCAGCAGCCAAGATATCAGGGTGGATGGCTACACCTTC.

This chain connects TRBV20-1 to TRBJ2-7, with TRBD1 as a possible D gene (5 bases). V dropped 2 bases and J dropped 6 bases, with 17 bases sitting between them. CDR1 is DFQATT, CDR2 SNEGSKA, per germline (reference sequence). CDR3 length: 14 amino acids. The CDR3 bases are TGCAGTGCTAGAAATGTGGCAGGGCGAAGCGAGCAGTACTTC. This codes for CSARNVAGRSEQYF.

The rearrangement uses TRBV12-3 or TRBV12-4 and TRBJ1-1; perhaps TRBD1 as D (6 bases). The CDR3 contains 15 residues. The V end was cut by 6 bases, the J end by 0 bases, with 14 bases between. CDR3 sequence (DNA): TGTGCCAGCAGCCCTGCGGACAGCTTGAACACTGAAGCTTTCTTT. Protein product: CASSPADSLNTEAFF.

CDR3 region: CASSLATTEAFF. DNA for the CDR3: TGTGCCAGCAGCTTAGCGACCACTGAAGCTTTCTTT. The V and J genes are TRBV7-2 and TRBJ1-1; D ambiguous. This CDR3 has 12 amino acids. Trimming left V 0 bases short and J 4 bases short, with 3 bases between. The germline V gene encodes CDR1 SGHTA and CDR2 FQGNSA.

This sequence joins TRBV12-3 or TRBV12-4 and TRBJ1-5; tentatively, D is TRBD1 (6 bases). Trimming cost V 4 bases and J 3 bases, with 16 bases left between them. This CDR3 has 16 amino acids. Here the CDR3 DNA reads TGTGCCAGCAGTTGGGAGGGGGGAAGGACCAATCAGCCCCAGCATTTT. This gives the protein CASSWEGGRTNQPQHF.

The CDR3 DNA is TGTGCCAGCAGTTACACCACCCAGGGTGGCTACACCTTC. It yields the protein CASSYTTQGGYTF. The chain is built from TRBV6-2 or TRBV6-3 and TRBJ1-2; D possibly corresponds to TRBD1 (5 bases). Germline V gene data show CDR1 as MNHEY and CDR2 as SVGEGT. The CDR3 has 13 amino acids. V lost 2 bases and J 7 bases, leaving 11 bases between the germline ends.

The chain employs TRBV20-1 and TRBJ1-6; a possible D gene is TRBD1 (6 bases). Germline V gives CDR1 DFQATT, CDR2 SNEGSKA (reference sequence). Trimming left V 0 bases short and J 8 bases short, with 14 bases between. CDR3 length: 15 amino acids. CDR3 residues: CSARDPGSGDSPLHF. The CDR3 coding sequence is TGCAGTGCTAGAGATCCGGGGTCAGGGGATTCACCCCTCCACTTT.

The CDR3 sequence is CASSGLWGTNTGELFF. The CDR3 DNA is TGTGCCAGTAGTGGCTTATGGGGTACCAACACCGGGGAGCTGTTTTTT. The rearrangement links TRBV9 to TRBJ2-2; D is uncertain. Germline V gene lookup returns CDR1 SGDLS and CDR2 YYNGEE. The CDR3 runs 16 residues. The V and J ends lost 8 bases and 2 bases respectively, with 19 bases between them.

The genes are TRBV4-3 and TRBJ2-7, with unresolved D. The CDR3 is 13 amino acids. The V gene's germline CDR1 is LGHNA and CDR2 YSLEER. Trimming stripped 0 bases from V and 3 bases from J, with 6 bases between. The CDR3 region is CASSQEIHYEQYF. The CDR3 DNA reads TGCGCCAGCAGCCAAGAAATACACTACGAGCAGTACTTC.

The chain links TRBV6-2 or TRBV6-3 to TRBJ2-7; a weak D match, TRBD2 (6 bases). V shed 0 bases and J shed 2 bases, with 23 bases lying between them. The germline V gene encodes CDR1 MNHEY and CDR2 SVGEGT. The CDR3 extends over 19 amino acids. For the CDR3, the DNA is TGTGCCAGCAGTTACTCGACAACAGCGGGTGGGTCCTTCACCTACGAGCAGTACTTC. This sequence encodes CASSYSTTAGGSFTYEQYF.